This T cell receptor (beta chain) was identified in a study of blood T cells in healthy people across ages. Study results and limitations: It was held that the diversity estimates obtained from one million T cells were underestimates.

Next came a second PCR, run for about 7 to 12 cycles, which used a sample-barcoded 5' primer along with a J-beta primer mix. Carrying 12 random nucleotides, a template-switch adaptor labeled each individual cDNA molecule. Each CDR3 protein is one row after TCRdb ran MiXCR on the 5' RACE reads. Counted here are over a million distinct CDR3 sequences, 55% to 75% occurring once; the ten biggest clones make up under 8.5%. Each donor was a healthy Caucasian individual from Russia, aged roughly 6 to 100. Researchers isolated at least 7 million PBMCs per sample. This clonotype has a handful of counts. What it binds is unknown. The germline V and J ends were trimmed by 4 bases and 7 bases, with 15 bases remaining between them. CDR1 SGHRS and CDR2 YFSETQ come from the germline V gene. The CDR3 sequence is 13 residues long.

The sequenced material came from blood. V gene TRBV5-1 combines with J gene TRBJ2-7; D not certain. The receptor comes from a man aged 18 to 29 in good health. CDR3 nucleotide sequence: TGCGCCAGCAGCCCCGTCTCGGTTGTGGAGCAGTACTTC. As protein: CASSPVSVVEQYF.